The TCR beta chain under discussion was sequenced for a study of cytomegalovirus exposure and HLA in healthy donors (dated by TCRdb to the late 2010s). Concerning the study at large: According to a later analysis, one platform produced both the roughly 110 validation repertoires and the roughly 650 repertoires of the first cohort. The aim of the study was to test whether cataloging public T cell receptors could identify signatures of past pathogen exposure. In addition to the first cohort of 650 to 800 subjects, a separate validation cohort of over 90 different subjects was used. High-throughput TCR immunosequencing, statistical association of individual TCRs with disease status, and machine learning were combined to predict cytomegalovirus infection status. Broader findings and caveats from the paper: Cytomegalovirus status was reported to be diagnosed by the classifier with high specificity and sensitivity in both the original and validation cohorts. In a later analysis, TCRs clustered in the first cohort were found to also tend to co-occur in the approximately 120 validation repertoires, with approximately 95% of cluster scores above 0. Most TCR sequences were seen in very few donors, while some public TCRs were found in many individuals. All 120 or so repertoires were used to score co-occurrence in the validation cohort in a later analysis, because that analysis had no HLA typing for the cohort. The study listed over 150 TCR beta chains as associated with cytomegalovirus. It was suggested by the authors that the approach could potentially be generalized to other disease states and immunological phenotypes. Three of the identified cytomegalovirus-associated TCR beta chains were confirmed in vitro to be specific for cytomegalovirus antigens.

The method behind the library was the immunoSEQ multiplex PCR assay. Per the source publication's procedure: To diagnose cytomegalovirus status from the catalog of TCR beta chain sequences, a statistical classification framework was built. This immuneACCESS table, as held by TCRdb, lists in-frame sequences with V and J called but not all clones. Of the missing ones, under half trace to an unresolved V gene in checked studies; the others have no known cause. V and J calls and clone size are as listed in that table; D and trimming were resolved from the DNA. The sample table shows roughly 63,000 clones, and around 89% are seen once. Roughly 1.2% of the sample belongs to the ten largest clones. CDR1 is given as LGHNA and CDR2 as YNFKEQ, both from the germline V gene. V lost 6 bases and J lost 1 base, and the count of bases not matched to a germline gene is 17. The CDR3 runs 18 residues from the cysteine to the phenylalanine. The retained sequence is limited to the CDR3, 54 bases, with the frame set at the first base.

Donors formed part of the validation cohort, which comprised 120 subjects and was distinct from the first cohort of 690 or so subjects. This clone was picked up one time. It lacks a known antigen. Base qualities are not recorded, but no much larger clone differs from it by a single base. The sequenced material came from PBMCs. The receptor comes from a woman aged 18-29 years in good health and CMV-seronegative. The chain joins TRBV4-2 to TRBJ2-5; TRBD2 aligns with 7 central bases. At the DNA level, the sequence is TGTGCCAGCAGTCCCTTCTGGCGGGGGACCCAATCCCAAGAGACCCAGTACTTC. This gives the protein CASSPFWRGTQSQETQYF.